The 22 T cell receptor beta chains below all came from one sample that was sequenced in a study of Ad26.COV2.S vaccination and SARS-CoV-2 variants. Sequencing used immunoSEQ multiplex PCR; TCRdb keeps in-frame clones, though not all of them. The table shows roughly 680,000 clones, with 70% to 90% occurring only once. Treatment in this sample: around 19 received Ad26.COV2.S at low or high dose, single or two shots; five or six received placebo; per-sample allocation not given. Sampling happened 63 days after the first vaccine or placebo injection. Sequences were derived from peripheral blood, sampled in a trial of Ad26.COV2.S vaccine versus placebo. Source of these receptors: a person between 18 and 59 years old who received the Ad26.COV2.S COVID-19 vaccine or a placebo.

The V gene is TRBV6-5, the J gene TRBJ2-7; 8 bases are shared with TRBD1. The germline gives CDR1 MNHEY, CDR2 SVGAGI. CDR3 length equals 13 residues. J was trimmed by 3 bases and V by 4 bases; bases with no gene match: 2. CDR3 residues: CASSSGQGYEQYF. As DNA, the CDR3 is TGTGCCAGCAGTTCCGGACAGGGCTACGAGCAGTACTTC.

The chain recombines TRBV6-2 or TRBV6-3 with TRBJ1-2; a weak D match, TRBD1 (5 bases). Germline-derived CDR1 and CDR2 are MNHEY and SVGEGT. Deletions cut 6 bases from V and 8 bases from J, with 10 bases between. CDR3 size: 11 residues. CDR3 in amino acids: CASSSGDGYTF. The CDR3 DNA is TGTGCCAGCAGCTCCGGGGACGGCTACACCTTC.

This chain links TRBV6-6 with TRBJ2-3, with D unclear. V gave up 6 bases and J gave up 0 bases, with 13 bases separating them. This CDR3 region has 15 residues. Per germline, CDR1 MNHNY and CDR2 SVGAGI (reference sequence). The DNA for the CDR3 is TGTGCCAGCAGCCCCTTTGTCGGTAGCACAGATACGCAGTATTTT. Translated: CASSPFVGSTDTQYF.

The V and J genes are TRBV7-9 and TRBJ2-2; possibly TRBD1 or TRBD2 for D (5 bases each). The V gene lost 1 base and the J gene lost 0 bases, with 12 bases spanning the gap. CDR3 length equals 17 residues. The germline gives CDR1 SEHNR, CDR2 FQNEAQ (reference sequence). In nucleotides, the CDR3 is TGTGCCAGCAGCTTAGGCTACAGGACTTCGAACACCGGGGAGCTGTTTTTT. It specifies CASSLGYRTSNTGELFF.

J is TRBJ2-3 and V is TRBV7-2; no firm D call. Germline V CDR1 and CDR2: SGHTA, FQGNSA. The CDR3 spans 13 residues. V was shortened by 7 bases and J by 4 bases, with 12 bases between the two germline ends. The DNA of the CDR3 is TGTGCCAGCAAAACGAATAGGGCAGATACGCAGTATTTT. Translation: CASKTNRADTQYF.

The count of this clone is one. Other DNA sequences in the sample encode the same CDR3. The chain has TRBV7-2 and TRBJ2-1, with 9 bases matching TRBD2. The CDR3 loop spans 15 amino acids. CDR1 SGHTA and CDR2 FQGNSA come from the germline V gene. Trimming cost V 2 bases and J 4 bases; bases outside gene matches: 3. The CDR3 region has the DNA TGTGCCAGCAGCTTAACCAGCGGGGGGTACAATGAGCAGTTCTTC. Encoded protein: CASSLTSGGYNEQFF.

The rearrangement joins TRBV2 to TRBJ2-7, with TRBD1 matching over 8 bases. Germline CDR1 SNHLY, CDR2 FYNNEI. V trimming: 6 bases; J trimming: 3 bases; junction bases outside the gene matches: 10. This CDR3 contains 15 residues. As DNA, the CDR3 is TGTGCCAGCAGACCGGTAGGACAGGGCAACTACGAGCAGTACTTC. This encodes CASRPVGQGNYEQYF.

V and J are TRBV6-5 and TRBJ2-3; 7 bases fit TRBD1. The CDR3 runs to 15 residues. Germline loops: CDR1 MNHEY, CDR2 SVGAGI. The ends lost 7 bases at V and 2 bases at J; junction bases unmatched: 9. The CDR3 bases are TGTGCCAGCACCCCTAGAACAGGGGTCACAGATACGCAGTATTTT. As protein: CASTPRTGVTDTQYF.

This sequence joins TRBV27 and TRBJ1-1; no reliable D call. The V gene's germline CDR1 is MNHEY and CDR2 SMNVEV (reference sequence). V dropped 8 bases and J dropped 5 bases, with 12 bases sitting between them. The CDR3 loop spans 12 amino acids. The CDR3 sequence: CASSAASTEAFF. DNA for the CDR3: TGTGCCAGCTCGGCGGCCAGTACTGAAGCTTTCTTT.

The chain couples TRBV7-2 to TRBJ2-1, with a weak D call TRBD1 (5 bases). Deletions cut 1 base from V and 7 bases from J, with 8 bases between. The CDR3 sequence is 13 residues long. Germline CDR1 SGHTA, CDR2 FQGNSA. In nucleotides, the CDR3 is TGTGCCAGCAGCTTAGGACAGTTTAATGAGCAGTTCTTC. Protein product: CASSLGQFNEQFF. Drawing the rest from reference TRBV7-2 and TRBJ2-1, the complete variable domain is GAGVSQSPSNKVTEKGKDVELRCDPISGHTALYWYRQSLGQGLEFLIYFQGNSAPDKSGLPSDRFSAERTGGSVSTLTIQRTQQEDSAVYLCASSLGQFNEQFFGPGTRLTVL.

This chain joins TRBV9 and TRBJ2-6; the D gene is possibly TRBD1 (5 bases). The CDR3 is made up of 16 amino acids. Germline values: CDR1 SGDLS, CDR2 YYNGEE. The germline V and J ends were trimmed by 2 bases and 0 bases, with 9 bases remaining between them. CDR3 nucleotide sequence: TGTGCCAGCAGCGTCGGACATCACTCTGGGGCCAACGTCCTGACTTTC. It yields the protein CASSVGHHSGANVLTF. The whole variable domain, remainder taken from reference TRBV9 and TRBJ2-6, is DSGVTQTPKHLITATGQRVTLRCSPRSGDLSVYWYQQSLDQGLQFLIQYYNGEERAKGNILERFSAQQFPDLHSELNLSSLELGDSALYFCASSVGHHSGANVLTFGAGSRLTVL.

The chain is built from TRBV7-6 and TRBJ2-7; TRBD2 is a possible D gene (6 bases). The CDR3 runs to 16 residues. The V and J ends lost 5 bases and 0 bases respectively, with 17 bases between them. Germline-derived CDR1 and CDR2 are SGHVS and FNYEAQ. CDR3 in DNA: TGTGCCAGCAGCAAGGGACTCCCAGGCGGCTCCTACGAGCAGTACTTC. Protein sequence: CASSKGLPGGSYEQYF. The full variable domain, its missing parts supplied by reference TRBV7-6 and TRBJ2-7, is GAGVSQSPRYKVTKRGQDVALRCDPISGHVSLYWYRQALGQGPEFLTYFNYEAQQDKSGLPNDRFSAERPEGSISTLTIQRTEQRDSAMYRCASSKGLPGGSYEQYFGPGTRLTVT.

The V call is TRBV9, the J call TRBJ1-5; D ambiguous. The V and J ends lost 3 bases and 9 bases respectively, with 13 bases between them. Germline V gene data show CDR1 as SGDLS and CDR2 as YYNGEE. The CDR3 has 13 residues. Here the CDR3 DNA reads TGTGCCAGCAGCGCCACCGGTTTAGGGCCCCAGCATTTT. This sequence encodes CASSATGLGPQHF.

The CDR3 here is CASSLEGGGGTEAFF. CDR3 in DNA: TGTGCCAGCAGCTTAGAAGGGGGAGGGGGCACTGAAGCTTTCTTT. The genes are TRBV7-2 and TRBJ1-1; D might be TRBD1 (6 bases). This CDR3 spans 15 amino acids. Deletions cut 1 base from V and 4 bases from J, with 13 bases between. In germline, CDR1 is SGHTA, CDR2 FQGNSA.

At least ten counts were recorded for this clone. The rearrangement links TRBV29-1 to TRBJ2-2; 8 bases are a match to TRBD1. Trimming at V came to 7 bases and at J to 6 bases, leaving 7 bases not matched to a gene. Germline loops: CDR1 SQVTM, CDR2 ANQGSEA. The CDR3 is 13 residues long. CDR3 nucleotide sequence: TGCAGCGCCCAGGACAGGGCCGCCGGGGAGCTGTTTTTT. As protein: CSAQDRAAGELFF.

The rearrangement uses TRBV5-1 and TRBJ2-7, with D perhaps matching TRBD1 or TRBD2 (5 bases each). Per the germline V gene, CDR1 is SGHRS and CDR2 is YFSETQ. Trimming removed 6 bases from V and 6 bases from J, with 19 bases in between. The CDR3 is 14 amino acids. This chain's CDR3 is CASKLGTEEVEQYF. The CDR3 DNA reads TGCGCCAGCAAACTTGGGACCGAGGAGGTCGAGCAGTACTTC.

The chain links TRBV30 to TRBJ2-3; a weak D match, TRBD1 (6 bases). This CDR3 contains 15 residues. Between the trimmed V and J ends, which lost 0 bases and 3 bases, there was a span of 13 bases. CDR1 GTSNPN and CDR2 SVGIG come from the germline V gene (reference sequence). DNA for the CDR3: TGTGCCTGGAGTGTAAGGGGGTATGGAACAGATACGCAGTATTTT. It codes for CAWSVRGYGTDTQYF. Full variable domain (rest looked up from reference TRBV30 and TRBJ2-3): SQTIHQWPATLVQPVGSPLSLECTVEGTSNPNLYWYRQAAGRGLQLLFYSVGIGQISSEVPQNLSASRPQDRQFILSSKKLLLSDSGFYLCAWSVRGYGTDTQYFGPGTRLTVL.

This chain uses TRBV6-5 with TRBJ2-1, with 10 bases aligning to TRBD1. The CDR3 is made up of 14 amino acids. Trimming took 7 bases from V and 10 from J; bases not matched to a gene: 10. From germline, CDR1 is MNHEY and CDR2 SVGAGI. CDR3: CASTDRGRLGEQFF. The CDR3 nucleotides are TGTGCCAGCACCGACAGGGGGCGACTAGGGGAGCAGTTCTTC.

This clone appeared once. CDR3 residues: CASSYRSSYEQYF. The CDR3 bases are TGTGCCAGCAGTTACAGGTCCTCCTACGAGCAGTACTTC. The chain combines TRBV6-6 with TRBJ2-7; D is unclear. Trimming pared 2 bases from V and 0 bases from J, leaving 5 bases between. This CDR3 has 13 residues. CDR1 and CDR2 from the germline V gene are MNHNY and SVGAGI (reference sequence).

The CDR3 bases are TGTGCCAGCAGCACCTATAGGCAGCCCCAGCATTTT. The encoded protein is CASSTYRQPQHF. V and J are TRBV6-2 or TRBV6-3 and TRBJ1-5; D is uncertain. Looked up from germline, CDR1 is MNHEY and CDR2 is SVGEGT. The V end was cut by 6 bases, the J end by 7 bases, with 10 bases between. The length of the CDR3 is 12 residues.

This sequence joins TRBV2 and TRBJ1-1; TRBD1 is a possible D gene (5 bases). The V gene lost 3 bases and the J gene lost 10 bases, with 15 bases spanning the gap. CDR1 and CDR2 (germline): SNHLY, FYNNEI. The CDR3 has 13 amino acids. The CDR3 DNA reads as TGTGCCAGCAGTGATCTTGGACATCCGGTAGCTTTCTTT. Encoded protein: CASSDLGHPVAFF.

The chain combines TRBV24-1 with TRBJ2-3; 11 nucleotides match TRBD2. The CDR3 is made up of 16 amino acids. Trimming removed 7 bases from V and 9 bases from J; junction bases left unmatched: 14. Germline V gene lookup returns CDR1 KGHDR and CDR2 SFDVKD. The CDR3 DNA follows: TGTGCCACCAGCCCAAATAGCGGGGGGGTTTCGGAGACGCAGTATTTT. This encodes CATSPNSGGVSETQYF.